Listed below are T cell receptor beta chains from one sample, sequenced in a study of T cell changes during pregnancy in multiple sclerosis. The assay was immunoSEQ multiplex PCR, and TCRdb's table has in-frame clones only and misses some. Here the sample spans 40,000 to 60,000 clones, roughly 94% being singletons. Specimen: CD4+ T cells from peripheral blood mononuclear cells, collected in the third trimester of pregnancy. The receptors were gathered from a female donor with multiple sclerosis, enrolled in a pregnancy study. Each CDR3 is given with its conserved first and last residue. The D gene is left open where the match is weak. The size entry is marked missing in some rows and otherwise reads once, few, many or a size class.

cdr3_aa: CASSESGGEAFF
cdr3_nt: TGTGCCAGCAGTGAATCGGGGGGCGAAGCTTTCTTT
v_call: TRBV6-1
j_call: TRBJ1-1
d_call: .
clone_size: .

cdr3_aa: CSFRTGEGTEAFF
cdr3_nt: TGCAGCTTTAGGACAGGGGAAGGCACTGAAGCTTTCTTT
v_call: TRBV29-1
j_call: TRBJ1-1
d_call: TRBD1
clone_size: .

cdr3_aa: CASSFYRDSYEQYF
cdr3_nt: TGTGCCAGCAGCTTTTACAGAGACTCCTACGAGCAGTACTTC
v_call: TRBV11-2
j_call: TRBJ2-7
d_call: .
clone_size: .

cdr3_aa: CASSLRPGGLDRTGPTGELFF
cdr3_nt: TGTGCCAGCAGCTTAAGGCCCGGCGGGTTGGACCGGACAGGGCCCACCGGGGAGCTGTTTTTT
v_call: TRBV7-3
j_call: TRBJ2-2
d_call: TRBD1
clone_size: .

cdr3_aa: CASTTSREQYF
cdr3_nt: TGTGCCAGCACCACCTCACGGGAGCAGTACTTC
v_call: TRBV7-8
j_call: TRBJ2-7
d_call: .
clone_size: .

cdr3_aa: CAGGGDRGYEQYF
cdr3_nt: TGTGCCGGGGGCGGGGACAGGGGCTACGAGCAGTACTTC
v_call: TRBV6-1
j_call: TRBJ2-7
d_call: TRBD1
clone_size: .

cdr3_aa: CASSDKVQGQGRWATEAFF
cdr3_nt: TGTGCCAGCAGCGACAAGGTCCAGGGCCAGGGCAGATGGGCCACTGAAGCTTTCTTT
v_call: TRBV11-3
j_call: TRBJ1-1
d_call: .
clone_size: .

cdr3_aa: CASSVDRGWDSPLHF
cdr3_nt: TGTGCCAGCAGCGTGGACAGGGGATGGGATTCACCCCTCCACTTT
v_call: TRBV6-5
j_call: TRBJ1-6
d_call: TRBD1
clone_size: few

cdr3_aa: CASSDGAGETQYF
cdr3_nt: TGTGCCAGCAGCGATGGGGCGGGGGAGACCCAGTACTTC
v_call: TRBV2
j_call: TRBJ2-5
d_call: .
clone_size: .

cdr3_aa: CASSGSFGTNEKLFF
cdr3_nt: TGTGCCAGCTCTGGTTCTTTCGGGACTAATGAAAAACTGTTTTTT
v_call: TRBV6-5
j_call: TRBJ1-4
d_call: .
clone_size: .

cdr3_aa: CASSHRTGRIEKLFF
cdr3_nt: TGTGCCAGCAGCCACCGGACAGGGAGAATTGAAAAACTGTTTTTT
v_call: TRBV14
j_call: TRBJ1-4
d_call: TRBD1
clone_size: .

cdr3_aa: CASSPVAGSNTQYF
cdr3_nt: TGTGCCAGCAGCCCGGTAGCGGGGAGTAATACGCAGTATTTT
v_call: TRBV11-3
j_call: TRBJ2-3
d_call: TRBD2
clone_size: .

cdr3_aa: CASTRNAGGRSDTQYF
cdr3_nt: TGCGCCAGCACCCGAAATGCGGGGGGGCGGTCAGATACGCAGTATTTT
v_call: TRBV5-1
j_call: TRBJ2-3
d_call: TRBD2
clone_size: .

cdr3_aa: CASSETTGLNTEAFF
cdr3_nt: TGTGCCAGCAGCGAAACAACGGGGTTGAACACTGAAGCTTTCTTT
v_call: TRBV5-5
j_call: TRBJ1-1
d_call: .
clone_size: .

cdr3_aa: CASSRTGAGYTF
cdr3_nt: TGTGCCAGCTCACGGACAGGGGCTGGCTACACCTTC
v_call: TRBV18
j_call: TRBJ1-2
d_call: TRBD1
clone_size: .